This T cell receptor (beta chain) originates from a study of CD8+CD57+ T cells in acquired aplastic anemia. Looking at the study overall: DNA from sorted CD4+ and CD8+ cells averaged around 3.5 ug. Study findings and constraints: A significant difference in CD8+ Simpson's diversity between patients and controls was not found. Patients and controls shared twenty-nine CD8+ CDR3 sequences, which appeared highly expressed in patients and within their immunodominant clones.

Trimming took off 3 bases at V and 1 base at J, with 18 bases between the two ends. Germline CDR1 reads DFQATT; CDR2 reads SNEGSKA (reference sequence). This CDR3 comprises 16 residues. Worth noting for this clonotype: Its antigen remains unknown.

TCR beta VDJ and CDR3 profiling used genomic DNA as template. TCRdb fed the reads into MiXCR, producing one record per CDR3 protein. The table records some 290,000 distinct CDR3 sequences, 56% of them present only once. The sample consisted of sorted CD4+, CD8+, or CD8+CD57+ T cells (not recorded which) from PBMCs. The chain uses TRBV20-1 and TRBJ1-2, with D possibly matching TRBD1 (6 bases). This sequence was found in a human donor with severe aplastic anemia or a healthy control (not recorded which). The CDR3 region is CSASGDTQISNYGYTF. The CDR3 bases are TGCAGTGCTAGTGGGGACACCCAAATAAGTAACTATGGCTACACCTTC.